These 2 T cell receptor beta chains were all obtained from the same sample, sequenced in a study of technical replicates of blood from a few donors. Produced via immunoSEQ multiplex PCR; TCRdb's table is partial and in-frame only. The sample has fewer than 100,000 clones, approximately 94% seen once. Input material: T cells isolated from PBMCs. The origin of the receptors is a human donor in good health.

The gene calls are TRBV12-5 and TRBJ2-2, with 8 bases identical to TRBD2. Germline CDR1 LGHNT, CDR2 FRNRAP. Losses at the gene ends were 2 bases for V and 7 bases for J; bases not matched to a gene: 12. This CDR3 is 17 amino acids long. The CDR3 spells CASGLLPAGERGGELFF. CDR3 coding DNA: TGTGCTAGTGGTTTGCTTCCAGCGGGAGAGCGTGGCGGGGAGCTGTTTTTT. Variable domain in full (rest from reference TRBV12-5 and TRBJ2-2): DARVTQTPRHKVTEMGQEVTMRCQPILGHNTVFWYRQTMMQGLELLAYFRNRAPLDDSGMPKDRFSAEMPDATLATLKIQPSEPRDSAVYFCASGLLPAGERGGELFFGEGSRLTVL.

The chain joins TRBV28 to TRBJ1-2; D is possibly TRBD1 (5 bases). The V end was cut by 6 bases, the J end by 2 bases, with 10 bases between. CDR3 length equals 13 residues. From germline, CDR1 is MDHEN and CDR2 SYDVKM. The chain's CDR3 is CASSTTGNYGYTF. CDR3 nucleotides: TGTGCCAGCAGCACAACAGGCAACTATGGCTACACCTTC.